The clone carrying this T cell receptor beta chain came up many times. The target antigen is unknown. Germline V gene lookup returns CDR1 LNHNV and CDR2 YYDKDF (reference sequence). The CDR3 has 12 amino acids. The V end was cut by 0 bases, the J end by 7 bases, with 7 bases between. This sample is part of a study of neurological immune-mediated disorders. Regarding the study as a whole: None of the CDR3 amino acid sequences found in expanded clones was shared across subjects. This suggests that the TCR-beta repertoires were private in all groups.

MiXCR, applied by TCRdb to the 5' RACE reads, yields one record per CDR3 protein. The table shows tens of thousands of distinct CDR3 sequences, with about a tenth occurring only once. The TCR originated in a woman in her 30s with HTLV-1-associated myelopathy (HAM/TSP). J is TRBJ2-7 and V is TRBV15, with D possibly TRBD1 on 5 matching bases. What was sequenced was PBMCs. The CDR3 loop is CATSRDREEQYF. CDR3 bases: TGTGCCACCAGCAGAGACAGGGAAGAGCAGTACTTC.